This paragraph covers one T cell receptor (beta chain) sequence. Its antigen is not identified. This sample was taken from a study of identical twins. Notes on the study in general: In zero-insertion analyses, partial confounding could arise from invariant MAIT and iNKT cells. Abundant beta clonotypes from cord blood had fewer insertions, unlike memory repertoires, which showed none.

cDNA molecules carried unique molecular identifiers, and template switching added a universal primer site. TCRdb re-analysed the 5' RACE reads in MiXCR, keeping a single row per CDR3 protein. The data hold 500,000 to 650,000 distinct CDR3 sequences, with under 25% observed a single time. V lost 7 bases to trimming and J lost 6 bases; unmatched junction nucleotides: 8. The CDR3 totals 14 residues. Separately, the same data were catalogued under a study of yellow fever vaccine responses in identical twins.

The clonotype was recovered from a woman under 30 in good health. The sequencing input was CD4+ T cells sorted from blood. This rearrangement joins TRBV12-3 or TRBV12-4 to TRBJ2-1; TRBD2 matches 8 bases. The CDR3 coding sequence is TGTGCCAGCAACCCGGGACTAGGTAGCAATGAGCAGTTCTTC. Its translation is CASNPGLGSNEQFF.